The entry below describes one T cell receptor beta chain. These data originate in a study of blood T cell repertoires in COVID-19. About the study: From the United States, Italy and Spain came samples of acute and convalescent COVID-19. PBMCs, B-cell-depleted T cells, or T cells were the source of the cDNA or gDNA that made up the material.

Under the authors' procedure: Amplification from reference gene primers served as the basis for estimated nucleated cell counts. Here immunoSEQ multiplex PCR was the method, and the copy in TCRdb shows in-frame clones only, minus some. Clone size and V and J calls were adopted from that table, with D and trimming inferred from the DNA. The sample includes about 220,000 clones, 83% seen only once; the top ten take 2% to 3%. The CDR3 has 12 amino acids. Germline V gene lookup returns CDR1 SGHNT and CDR2 YYREEE (reference sequence). After removal of 4 bases from V and 8 bases from J, the junction contained 4 bases not matched to a gene.

This clonotype was obtained from a woman aged 40 to 50 with active or convalescent COVID-19. The chain couples TRBV5-4 to TRBJ1-1, with 8 bases identical to TRBD1. Sequencing was carried out using peripheral blood. The chain's CDR3 is CASSAGQGEAFF. The CDR3 DNA is TGTGCCAGCAGCGCAGGACAGGGAGAAGCTTTCTTT.